One sample yielded the 10 T cell receptor beta chains listed below, sequenced in a study of regulatory T cells in long-lasting Graves disease. Noted time point: newly diagnosed GD, antithyroid drugs for less than 3 months. PBMC-extracted RNA yielded the TCR library. HTBI primers from iRepertoire and Arm-PCR of CDR3 regions yielded the TCR beta libraries. TCRdb analysed the multiplex PCR reads with MiXCR anew, one entry per CDR3 protein. The sample holds about 400,000 distinct CDR3 sequences, about 16% seen once. Sequenced here: peripheral blood mononuclear cells (PBMCs), sampled at new diagnosis, from a patient treated with antithyroid drugs. The receptors were gathered from a female donor with Graves disease.

This clonotype was seen ten or more times. The V call is TRBV10-2, the J call TRBJ2-1; D is unresolved. CDR1 is WSHSY and CDR2 is SAAADI in the germline V gene. Trimming removed 9 bases at V and 9 bases at J, with 12 bases between. The CDR3 has 11 amino acids. CDR3 sequence (DNA): TGCGCCAGTGAGGTGGGTTTTGAGCAGTTCTTC. It specifies CASEVGFEQFF.

In this sample, this clonotype turned up a few times. The V call is TRBV6-2 or TRBV6-3, the J call TRBJ1-1; D may be TRBD1 (5 bases). CDR1 is MNHEY, CDR2 SVGEGT, per germline. The CDR3 is 14 amino acids. With 5 bases removed from V and 2 bases from J, the gap between germline ends came to 12 bases. CDR3 region: CASSHPRTNTEAFF. The CDR3 bases are TGTGCCAGCAGTCATCCGAGGACAAACACTGAAGCTTTCTTT.

This clonotype was counted at least ten times. The rearrangement joins TRBV18 to TRBJ1-4, with TRBD1 matching 7 bases. With 2 bases clipped from V and 7 bases from J, the junction kept 4 bases outside the gene matches. The CDR3 loop spans 14 amino acids. From germline, CDR1 is KGHSH and CDR2 LQKENI. The CDR3 coding sequence is TGTGCCAGCTCACCATGGACAGGAGGTGAAAAACTGTTTTTT. Protein: CASSPWTGGEKLFF.

This clonotype showed up many times. This chain connects TRBV24-1 to TRBJ1-5; D gene ambiguous. V was shortened by 0 bases and J by 3 bases, with 2 bases between the two germline ends. The germline V gene has CDR1 KGHDR and CDR2 SFDVKD. The length of the CDR3 is 13 residues. The DNA of the CDR3 is TGTGCCACCAGTGATTTGCCCAATCAGCCCCAGCATTTT. It translates to CATSDLPNQPQHF.

At least ten counts were recorded for this clonotype. J is TRBJ2-2 and V is TRBV12-3 or TRBV12-4, with 8 positions matching TRBD1. This CDR3 is built from 16 residues. V dropped 1 base and J dropped 4; count of bases not matched to a gene: 5. The CDR3 loop is CASSLDQGAVTGELFF. In DNA, the CDR3 is TGTGCCAGCAGTTTAGATCAGGGGGCGGTCACCGGGGAGCTGTTTTTT.

V and J are TRBV19 and TRBJ1-5; no firm D call. CDR3 size: 12 residues. V was cut by 8 bases and J by 6 bases, with 11 bases left in between. In germline, CDR1 is LNHDA, CDR2 SQIVND (reference sequence). In DNA form, the CDR3 reads TGTGCCAGTCGAGGCGGTAGTCAGCCCCAGCATTTT. Amino acids: CASRGGSQPQHF.

In this sample, this clonotype turned up many times. The V gene is TRBV27, the J gene TRBJ2-1; the match to TRBD2 covers 7 bases. Losses at the gene ends were 5 bases for V and 0 bases for J; bases not matched to a gene: 13. The CDR3 runs 18 residues. Germline V gene sequence: CDR1 MNHEY, CDR2 SMNVEV (reference sequence). CDR3 sequence reads: CASSPPPGLAVSYNEQFF. CDR3 nucleotides: TGTGCCAGCAGTCCCCCCCCAGGCCTAGCGGTCTCCTACAATGAGCAGTTCTTC.

The chain couples TRBV14 to TRBJ2-2, with D tentatively TRBD2 (5 bases). Germline CDR1 reads SGHDN; CDR2 reads FVKESK. Deletions cut 1 base from V and 11 bases from J, with 17 bases between. The CDR3 spans 15 residues. CDR3 in amino acids: CASSQARYAGRELFF. The DNA for the CDR3 is TGTGCCAGCAGCCAAGCTCGATACGCGGGTAGAGAGCTGTTTTTT.

The V call is TRBV10-3, the J call TRBJ2-7; D gene ambiguous. Per the germline V gene, CDR1 is ENHRY and CDR2 is SYGVKD. The CDR3 runs to 14 residues. Trimming pared 0 bases from V and 4 bases from J, leaving 10 bases between. The CDR3 nucleotides read TGTGCCATCAGTGAGTCACGCAACACTTACGAGCAGTACTTC. Amino acid sequence: CAISESRNTYEQYF.

This clonotype was seen at least ten times. This chain joins TRBV6-2 or TRBV6-3 and TRBJ2-2; the D is unclear. V lost 2 bases and J lost 0, with 1 base in between. This CDR3 spans 13 amino acids. Germline V gives CDR1 MNHEY, CDR2 SVGEGT. The CDR3: CASSYTNTGELFF. The CDR3 nucleotides are TGTGCCAGCAGTTACACGAACACCGGGGAGCTGTTTTTT.